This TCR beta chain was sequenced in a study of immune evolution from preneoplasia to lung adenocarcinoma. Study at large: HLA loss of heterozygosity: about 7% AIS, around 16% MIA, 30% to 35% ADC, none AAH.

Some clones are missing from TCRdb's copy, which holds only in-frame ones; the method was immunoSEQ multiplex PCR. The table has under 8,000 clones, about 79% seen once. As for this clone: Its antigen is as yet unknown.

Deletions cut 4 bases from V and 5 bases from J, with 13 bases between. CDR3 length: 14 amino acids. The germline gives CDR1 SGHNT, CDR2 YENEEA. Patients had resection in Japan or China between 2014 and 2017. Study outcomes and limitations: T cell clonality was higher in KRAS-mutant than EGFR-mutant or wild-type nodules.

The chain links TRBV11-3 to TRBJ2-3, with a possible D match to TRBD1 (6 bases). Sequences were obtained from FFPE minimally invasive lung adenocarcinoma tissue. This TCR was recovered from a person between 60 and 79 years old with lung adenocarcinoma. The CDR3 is CASSSQTGLDTQYF. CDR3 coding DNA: TGTGCCAGCAGCTCTCAGACAGGATTAGATACGCAGTATTTT.